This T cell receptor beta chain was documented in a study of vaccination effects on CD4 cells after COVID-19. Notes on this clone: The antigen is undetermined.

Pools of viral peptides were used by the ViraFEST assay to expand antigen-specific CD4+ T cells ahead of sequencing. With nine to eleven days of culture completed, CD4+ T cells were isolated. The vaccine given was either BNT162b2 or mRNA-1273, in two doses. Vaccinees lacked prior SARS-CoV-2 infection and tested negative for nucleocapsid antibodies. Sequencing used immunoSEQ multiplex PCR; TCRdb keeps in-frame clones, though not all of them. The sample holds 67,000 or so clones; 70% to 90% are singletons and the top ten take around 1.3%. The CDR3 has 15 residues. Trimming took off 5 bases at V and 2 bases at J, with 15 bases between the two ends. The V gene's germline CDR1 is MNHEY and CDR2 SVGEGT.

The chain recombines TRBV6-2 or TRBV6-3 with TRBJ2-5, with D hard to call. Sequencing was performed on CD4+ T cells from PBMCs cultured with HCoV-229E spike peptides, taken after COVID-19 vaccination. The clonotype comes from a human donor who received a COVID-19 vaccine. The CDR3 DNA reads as TGTGCCAGCAGTCACCGCTCCCCGGGTCAAGAGACCCAGTACTTC. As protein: CASSHRSPGQETQYF.